Sequencing of this TCR beta chain was carried out in a study of blood T cell repertoires in COVID-19. Whole-study context: The United States, Italy and Spain supplied acute and convalescent COVID-19 samples. T cells, B-cell-depleted T cells, or PBMCs provided the cDNA or gDNA that served as material.

V was pared by 3 bases and J by 9 bases, with 15 bases between. Germline CDR1 is PRHDT and CDR2 is FYEKMQ (reference sequence). The CDR3 spans 14 residues. As handled by the study authors: Reference gene primer amplification in the assay estimated nucleated cell counts. Assay: immunoSEQ multiplex PCR; the TCRdb copy retains only in-frame clones and omits some. V and J calls and clone size follow that table, whereas D and trimming were derived from the DNA. The sample lists roughly 310,000 clones; approximately 90% were seen once. This chain joins TRBV13 and TRBJ2-1; D possibly corresponds to TRBD2 (5 bases). The sequence was obtained from a woman aged 50 to 65 with active or convalescent COVID-19. The sequenced sample consisted of peripheral blood. CDR3 region: CASSFGSGLGEQFF. The CDR3 nucleotides are TGTGCCAGCAGCTTTGGTTCGGGGTTGGGTGAGCAGTTCTTC.